These 17 T cell receptor beta chains were sequenced from one sample in a study of shared clonotypes between healthy human individuals. TCRdb's copy holds only in-frame clones and misses some; the assay was immunoSEQ multiplex PCR. The sample carries 550,000 to 800,000 clones, about 90% recorded once. Sequenced sample: memory CD8+ T cells from PBMCs. Sample subset: CD45RO+ cells pooled with CCR7-negative TemRA cells. These receptors all come from a man aged 18-30 years in good health. Some clones in this sample may be carry-over from other donors' samples.

This clone was picked up a small number of times. It may be a read error: a sequence one base away is much more abundant. The chain carries TRBV25-1 and TRBJ1-1; no firm D call. V gave up 6 bases and J gave up 1 base, with 6 bases separating them. Per germline, CDR1 MGHDK and CDR2 SYGVNS. The CDR3 totals 12 residues. CDR3 region: CASRPGNTEAFF. The CDR3 nucleotides read TGTGCCAGCAGACCAGGGAACACTGAAGCTTTCTTT.

The chain combines TRBV7-8 with TRBJ2-5; no reliable D call. In germline, CDR1 is SGHVS, CDR2 FQNEAQ. The CDR3 extends over 14 amino acids. V was pared by 1 base and J by 6 bases, with 12 bases between. The CDR3 region has the DNA TGTGCCAGCAGCTTAGTGTTCAATGGGCAGACCCAGTACTTC. Translated, it gives CASSLVFNGQTQYF.

V usage is TRBV6-5 and J usage is TRBJ1-4; 10 bases are shared with TRBD1. This CDR3 spans 14 amino acids. V lost 5 bases, J lost 7 bases, and 4 bases stayed unmatched. CDR1 is MNHEY and CDR2 is SVGAGI in the germline V gene. Here the CDR3 DNA reads TGTGCCAGCAGTCCGGACAGGGGGACTGAAAAACTGTTTTTT. It translates to CASSPDRGTEKLFF.

The chain has TRBV27 and TRBJ1-2; D ambiguous. The germline CDR1 and CDR2 sequences are MNHEY and SMNVEV (reference sequence). This CDR3 has 13 residues. Trimming took off 8 bases at V and 8 bases at J, with 18 bases between the two ends. This CDR3 is CASSPRMVWGYTF. The CDR3 bases are TGTGCCAGCTCTCCCCGAATGGTTTGGGGCTACACCTTC.

This chain links TRBV4-1 with TRBJ2-7; 11 positions match TRBD2. CDR1 is MGHRA and CDR2 is YSYEKL in the germline V gene. J was trimmed by 0 bases and V by 4 bases; bases with no gene match: 5. The CDR3 contains 16 residues. CDR3 region: CASSRGLAESSYEQYF. The CDR3 DNA sequence: TGCGCCAGCAGCCGGGGACTAGCGGAGAGCTCCTACGAGCAGTACTTC.

The chain uses TRBV7-9 and TRBJ1-1, with D perhaps TRBD1 (6 bases). The CDR3 runs to 14 residues. The germline CDR1 and CDR2 sequences are SEHNR and FQNEAQ (reference sequence). Between the trimmed V and J ends, which lost 5 bases and 0 bases, there was a span of 10 bases. DNA of the CDR3: TGTGCCAGCAGCGGGGGACATCTGAACACTGAAGCTTTCTTT. Protein: CASSGGHLNTEAFF.

The CDR3 nucleotides read TGTGCCAGCAGTTTATCCCAGGGACTAGCGGGAGACTACGAGCAGTACTTC. Its translation is CASSLSQGLAGDYEQYF. V and J are TRBV27 and TRBJ2-7; 14 nucleotides match TRBD2. Germline assignment: CDR1 MNHEY and CDR2 SMNVEV (reference sequence). V lost 0 bases to trimming and J lost 3 bases; unmatched junction nucleotides: 4. The CDR3 totals 17 residues.

The gene calls are TRBV5-4 and TRBJ1-1, with TRBD1 matching over 9 bases. The CDR3 consists of 15 residues. Germline-derived CDR1 and CDR2 are SGHNT and YYREEE (reference sequence). The V gene end was trimmed by 4 bases and the J gene end by 1 base; junction bases not matched to a gene: 5. The CDR3 nucleotides read TGTGCCAGCAGCCTCCCACAGGGGGCGAACACTGAAGCTTTCTTT. It codes for CASSLPQGANTEAFF.

V gene TRBV13 combines with J gene TRBJ2-3; D ambiguous. The germline V gene has CDR1 PRHDT and CDR2 FYEKMQ (reference sequence). Deletions cut 0 bases from V and 2 bases from J, with 9 bases between. This CDR3 has 15 residues. The CDR3 here is CASSLGPTTTDTQYF. The CDR3 region has the DNA TGTGCCAGCAGCTTAGGTCCTACAACCACAGATACGCAGTATTTT.

Concerning this clone itself: At one end the junction does not follow the germline gene, possibly because of a read error. J is TRBJ2-1 and V is TRBV9, with 11 bases identical to TRBD2. CDR3 length: 14 residues. Germline V gene lookup returns CDR1 SGDLS and CDR2 YYNGEE. CDR3 residues: CASSGSLAGVWPIF. The CDR3 coding sequence is TGTGCCAGCAGCGGTTCACTAGCGGGAGTTTGGCCGATCTTC.

The chain is built from TRBV7-9 and TRBJ2-2; 7 bases match TRBD1. Germline CDR1 SEHNR, CDR2 FQNEAQ (reference sequence). This CDR3 contains 14 residues. V was clipped by 6 bases and J by 6 bases; unmatched bases: 7. The CDR3 DNA reads as TGTGCCAGCAGGTTGGGACAGCCGGCCGGGGAGCTGTTTTTT. This codes for CASRLGQPAGELFF.

This clone has only a few counts. This rearrangement joins TRBV5-1 to TRBJ2-1; 7 nucleotides match TRBD2. Looked up from germline, CDR1 is SGHRS and CDR2 is YFSETQ. CDR3 length: 15 amino acids. V lost 0 bases, J lost 3 bases, and 3 bases stayed unmatched. The CDR3 nucleotides are TGCGCCAGCAGCTTGGATCGGACTAGCTACAATGAGCAGTTCTTC. It translates to CASSLDRTSYNEQFF.

This chain links TRBV25-1 with TRBJ1-2; no clear D gene. Germline CDR1 reads MGHDK; CDR2 reads SYGVNS. V lost 2 bases and J 3 bases, leaving 10 bases between the germline ends. This CDR3 is built from 14 residues. The CDR3 sequence is CASSEGRPYYGYTF. In DNA, the CDR3 is TGTGCCAGCAGTGAAGGGCGTCCCTACTATGGCTACACCTTC.

This chain joins TRBV27 and TRBJ2-5; 11 nucleotides match TRBD1. CDR3 length: 19 amino acids. V lost 6 bases, J lost 4 bases, and 19 bases stayed unmatched. CDR1 is MNHEY, CDR2 SMNVEV, per germline (reference sequence). The CDR3 DNA sequence: TGTGCCAGCAGCCCTGGACAGGGGGCCGGTTCTGGAGGTAGAGAGACCCAGTACTTC. Protein product: CASSPGQGAGSGGRETQYF.

This clone was counted a few times. Other DNA sequences in the sample encode the same CDR3. The chain carries TRBV19 and TRBJ2-7; no definite D call. The germline CDR1 and CDR2 sequences are LNHDA and SQIVND (reference sequence). The CDR3 runs 13 residues. Trimming took off 1 base at V and 3 bases at J, with 7 bases between the two ends. The CDR3 here is CASSIVPGYEQYF. In DNA form, the CDR3 reads TGTGCCAGTAGTATAGTTCCGGGCTACGAGCAGTACTTC.

This chain joins TRBV7-9 and TRBJ1-1; D not certain. Per the germline V gene, CDR1 is SEHNR and CDR2 is FQNEAQ (reference sequence). V was pared by 5 bases and J by 0 bases, with 22 bases between. The CDR3 length is 18 residues. CDR3 in DNA: TGTGCCAGCAGCCAAACCGGCGGGGTGCCCAAGATGAACACTGAAGCTTTCTTT. It yields the protein CASSQTGGVPKMNTEAFF.

The chain is built from TRBV28 and TRBJ2-3; 7 nucleotides match TRBD1. Looked up from germline, CDR1 is MDHEN and CDR2 is SYDVKM. The CDR3 totals 15 residues. V gave up 6 bases and J gave up 3 bases; unmatched junction bases: 9. The CDR3 coding sequence is TGTGCCAGCAGCTATCGGGACAGCTTAACAGATACGCAGTATTTT. Translated: CASSYRDSLTDTQYF.